This TCR beta chain was identified during a study of CD4+ T cells in melanoma. Clones were read by immunoSEQ multiplex PCR, and TCRdb kept only the in-frame ones, dropping some. Here the sample spans some 10,000 clones, around two thirds being singletons. Germline CDR1 reads SGHRS; CDR2 reads YFSETQ. This CDR3 has 17 residues. The ends were cut back, 0 bases at V and 6 bases at J, with 21 bases in the middle. This clonotype was obtained from a human donor with melanoma. The chain has TRBV5-1 and TRBJ1-2; D possibly corresponds to TRBD1 (6 bases). Sequencing was performed on cells from a culture (not recorded whether cultured in vitro). CDR3 in DNA: TGCGCCAGCAGCTTGGGCAGTAAGGGGGGCAGAGATGATGGCTACACCTTC. It specifies CASSLGSKGGRDDGYTF.